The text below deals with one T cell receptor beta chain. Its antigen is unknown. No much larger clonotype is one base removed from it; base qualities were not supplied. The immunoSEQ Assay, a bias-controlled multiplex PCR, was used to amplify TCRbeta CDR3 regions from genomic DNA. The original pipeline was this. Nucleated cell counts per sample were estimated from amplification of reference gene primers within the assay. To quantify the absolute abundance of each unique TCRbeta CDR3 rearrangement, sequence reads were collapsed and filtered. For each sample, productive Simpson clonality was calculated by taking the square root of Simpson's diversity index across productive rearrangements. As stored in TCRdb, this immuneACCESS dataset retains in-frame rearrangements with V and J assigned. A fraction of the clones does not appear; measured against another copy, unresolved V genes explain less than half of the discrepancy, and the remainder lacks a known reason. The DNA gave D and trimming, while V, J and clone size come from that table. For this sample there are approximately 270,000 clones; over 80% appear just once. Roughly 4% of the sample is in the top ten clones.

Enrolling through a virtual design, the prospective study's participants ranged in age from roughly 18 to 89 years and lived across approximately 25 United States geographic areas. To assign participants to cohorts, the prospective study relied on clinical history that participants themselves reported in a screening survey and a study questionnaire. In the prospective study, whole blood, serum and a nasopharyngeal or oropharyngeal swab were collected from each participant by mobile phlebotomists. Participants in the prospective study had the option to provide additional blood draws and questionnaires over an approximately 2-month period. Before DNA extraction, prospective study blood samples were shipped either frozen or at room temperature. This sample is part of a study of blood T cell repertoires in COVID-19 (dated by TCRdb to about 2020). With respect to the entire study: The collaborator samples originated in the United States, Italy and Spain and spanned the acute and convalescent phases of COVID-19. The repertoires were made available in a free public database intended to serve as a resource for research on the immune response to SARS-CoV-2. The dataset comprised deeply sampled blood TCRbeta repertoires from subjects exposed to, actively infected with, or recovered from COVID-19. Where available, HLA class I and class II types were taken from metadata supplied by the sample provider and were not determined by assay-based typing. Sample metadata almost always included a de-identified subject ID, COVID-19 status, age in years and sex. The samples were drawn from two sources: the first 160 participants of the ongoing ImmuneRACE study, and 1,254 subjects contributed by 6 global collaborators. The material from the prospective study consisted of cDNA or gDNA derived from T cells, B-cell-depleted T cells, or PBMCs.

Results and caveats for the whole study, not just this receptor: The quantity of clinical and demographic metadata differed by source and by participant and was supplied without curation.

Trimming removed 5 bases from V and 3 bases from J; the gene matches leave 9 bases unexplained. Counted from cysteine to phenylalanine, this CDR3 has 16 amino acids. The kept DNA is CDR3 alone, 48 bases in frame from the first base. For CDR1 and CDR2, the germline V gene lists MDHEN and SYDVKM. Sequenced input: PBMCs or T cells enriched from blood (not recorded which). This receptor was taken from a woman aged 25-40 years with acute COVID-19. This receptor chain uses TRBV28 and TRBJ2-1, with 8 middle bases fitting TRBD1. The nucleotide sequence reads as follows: TGTGCCAGCAGTCGGCCGGGACAGGACTTCTACAATGAGCAGTTCTTC. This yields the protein CASSRPGQDFYNEQFF.